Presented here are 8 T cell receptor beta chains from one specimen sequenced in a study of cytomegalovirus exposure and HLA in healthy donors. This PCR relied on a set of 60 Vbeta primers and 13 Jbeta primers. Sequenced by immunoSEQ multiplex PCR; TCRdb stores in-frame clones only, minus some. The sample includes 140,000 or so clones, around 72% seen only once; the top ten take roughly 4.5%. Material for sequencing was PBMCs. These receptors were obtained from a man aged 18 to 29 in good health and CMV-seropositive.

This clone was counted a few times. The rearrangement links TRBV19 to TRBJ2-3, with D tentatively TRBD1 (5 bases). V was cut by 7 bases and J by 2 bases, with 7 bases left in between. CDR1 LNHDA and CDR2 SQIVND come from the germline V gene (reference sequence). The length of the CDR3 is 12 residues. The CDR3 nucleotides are TGTGCCAGTATAGGGGCCACAGATACGCAGTATTTT. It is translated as CASIGATDTQYF.

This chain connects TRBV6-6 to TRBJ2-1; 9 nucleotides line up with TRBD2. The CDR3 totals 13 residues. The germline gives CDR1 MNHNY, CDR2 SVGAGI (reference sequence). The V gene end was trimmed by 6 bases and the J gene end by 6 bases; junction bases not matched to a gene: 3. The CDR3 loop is CASRAGGANEQFF. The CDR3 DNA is TGTGCCAGCAGAGCGGGGGGAGCCAATGAGCAGTTCTTC.

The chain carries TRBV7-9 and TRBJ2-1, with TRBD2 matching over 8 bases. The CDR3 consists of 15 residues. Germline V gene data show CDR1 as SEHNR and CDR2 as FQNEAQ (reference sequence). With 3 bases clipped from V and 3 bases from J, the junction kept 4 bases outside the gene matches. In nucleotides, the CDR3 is TGTGCCAGCAGCTTGAGAGCGGGGGACTACAATGAGCAGTTCTTC. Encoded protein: CASSLRAGDYNEQFF. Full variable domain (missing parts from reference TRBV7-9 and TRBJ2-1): DTGVSQNPRHKITKRGQNVTFRCDPISEHNRLYWYRQTLGQGPEFLTYFQNEAQLEKSRLLSDRFSAERPKGSFSTLEIQRTEQGDSAMYLCASSLRAGDYNEQFFGPGTRLTVL.

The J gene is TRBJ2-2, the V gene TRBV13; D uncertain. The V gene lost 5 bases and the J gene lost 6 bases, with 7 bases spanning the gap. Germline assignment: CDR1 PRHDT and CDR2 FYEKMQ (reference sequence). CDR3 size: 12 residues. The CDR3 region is CASSLPAGELFF. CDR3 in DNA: TGTGCCAGCAGCCTCCCCGCCGGGGAGCTGTTTTTT.

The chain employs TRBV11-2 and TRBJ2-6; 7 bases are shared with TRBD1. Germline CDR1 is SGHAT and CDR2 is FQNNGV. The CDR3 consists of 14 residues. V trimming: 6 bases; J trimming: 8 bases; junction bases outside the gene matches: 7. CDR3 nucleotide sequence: TGTGCCAGCAGTTATTCAGGGGGAACCAACGTCCTGACTTTC. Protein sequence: CASSYSGGTNVLTF.

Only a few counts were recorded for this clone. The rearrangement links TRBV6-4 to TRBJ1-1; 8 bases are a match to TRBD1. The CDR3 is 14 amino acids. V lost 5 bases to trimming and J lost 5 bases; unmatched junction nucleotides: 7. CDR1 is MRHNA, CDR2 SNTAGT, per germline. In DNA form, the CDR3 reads TGTGCCAGCAGTAACACAAACAGGGGGACTGAAGCTTTCTTT. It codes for CASSNTNRGTEAFF.

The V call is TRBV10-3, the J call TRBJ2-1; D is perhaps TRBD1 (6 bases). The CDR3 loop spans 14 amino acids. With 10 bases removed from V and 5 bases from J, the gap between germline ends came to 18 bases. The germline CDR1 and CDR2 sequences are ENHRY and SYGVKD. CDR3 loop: CATHGTSGNNEQFF. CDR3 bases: TGTGCCACCCATGGGACATCAGGGAACAATGAGCAGTTCTTC.

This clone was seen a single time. CDR3 DNA: TGTGCCAGCAGTTTGAGGACTTGGGGCACAGATACGCAGTATTTT. Protein product: CASSLRTWGTDTQYF. This chain connects TRBV28 to TRBJ2-3, with D possibly being TRBD2 (5 bases). The CDR3 totals 15 residues. Per the germline V gene, CDR1 is MDHEN and CDR2 is SYDVKM. Trimming stripped 3 bases from V and 1 base from J, with 11 bases between.